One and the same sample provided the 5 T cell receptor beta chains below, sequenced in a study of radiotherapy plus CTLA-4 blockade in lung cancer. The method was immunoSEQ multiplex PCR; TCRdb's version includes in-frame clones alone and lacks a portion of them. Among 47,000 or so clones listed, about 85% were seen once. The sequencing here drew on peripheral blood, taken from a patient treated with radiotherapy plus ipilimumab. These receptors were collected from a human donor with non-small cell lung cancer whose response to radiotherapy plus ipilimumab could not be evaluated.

CDR3 amino acids: CASSSQGAGTDTQYF. The CDR3 DNA sequence: TGTGCCAGCAGTTCACAGGGGGCGGGCACAGATACGCAGTATTTT. The chain couples TRBV28 to TRBJ2-3; 9 positions agree with TRBD1. J was trimmed by 1 base and V by 4 bases; bases with no gene match: 3. CDR1 MDHEN and CDR2 SYDVKM come from the germline V gene. The CDR3 sequence is 15 residues long.

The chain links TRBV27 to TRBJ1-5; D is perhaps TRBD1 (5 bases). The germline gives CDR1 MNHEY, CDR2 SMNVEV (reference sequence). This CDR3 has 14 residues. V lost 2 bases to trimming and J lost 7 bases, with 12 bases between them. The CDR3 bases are TGTGCCAGCAGTTTAAGGGGTGGAGAACAGCCCCAGCATTTT. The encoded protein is CASSLRGGEQPQHF.

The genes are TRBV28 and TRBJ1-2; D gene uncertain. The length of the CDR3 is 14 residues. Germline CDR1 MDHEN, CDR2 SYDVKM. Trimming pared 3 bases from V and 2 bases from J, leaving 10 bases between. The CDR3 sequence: CASSFVRKNYGYTF. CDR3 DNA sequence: TGTGCCAGCAGTTTCGTCAGAAAAAACTATGGCTACACCTTC.

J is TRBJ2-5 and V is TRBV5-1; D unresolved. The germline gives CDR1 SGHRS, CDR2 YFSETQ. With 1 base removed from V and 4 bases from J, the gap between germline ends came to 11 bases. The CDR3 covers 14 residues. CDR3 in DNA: TGCGCCAGCAGCTTGCTGCAGATAGCAGAGACCCAGTACTTC. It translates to CASSLLQIAETQYF.

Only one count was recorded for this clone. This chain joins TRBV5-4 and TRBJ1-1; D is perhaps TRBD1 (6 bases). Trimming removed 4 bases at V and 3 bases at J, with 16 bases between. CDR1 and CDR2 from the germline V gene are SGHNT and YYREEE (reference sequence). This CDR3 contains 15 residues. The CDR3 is CASSPAEGGYTEAFF. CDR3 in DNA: TGTGCCAGCAGCCCAGCGGAAGGGGGATACACTGAAGCTTTCTTT.